These 27 T cell receptor beta chains were all obtained from the same sample, sequenced in a study of technical replicates of blood from a handful of donors. Data came from immunoSEQ multiplex PCR; TCRdb stores just in-frame clones and leaves some out. The table records more than 65,000 clones, about 92% of them present only once. The material sequenced was T cells isolated from PBMCs. Receptors were obtained from a human donor in good health.

V usage is TRBV30 and J usage is TRBJ2-1; 7 nucleotides agree with TRBD2. The germline V gene has CDR1 GTSNPN and CDR2 SVGIG (reference sequence). This CDR3 is 14 amino acids long. The V and J ends lost 7 bases and 3 bases, in that order; junction bases with no gene match: 9. The CDR3, as DNA: TGTGCCTCAACGGGGACTAACTACTACAATGAGCAGTTCTTC. Translation gives CASTGTNYYNEQFF.

This clone was seen once. The chain employs TRBV6-5 and TRBJ1-2; tentatively, D is TRBD1 (6 bases). V dropped 6 bases and J dropped 6 bases, with 20 bases sitting between them. The CDR3 contains 15 residues. Germline loops: CDR1 MNHEY, CDR2 SVGAGI. The CDR3 region has the DNA TGTGCCAGCAGCCGCGCCACGTACAGGGACAATGGCTACACCTTC. Protein: CASSRATYRDNGYTF.

The J gene is TRBJ1-3, the V gene TRBV13; perhaps TRBD1 as D (6 bases). V was shortened by 10 bases and J by 2 bases, with 12 bases between the two germline ends. Germline loops: CDR1 PRHDT, CDR2 FYEKMQ (reference sequence). This CDR3 spans 13 amino acids. The CDR3 DNA is TGTGCCACAACAGGGTCGGCTGGAAACACCATATATTTT. The encoded protein is CATTGSAGNTIYF.

This rearrangement joins TRBV7-6 to TRBJ2-1; 14 positions agree with TRBD2. Germline lookup yields CDR1 SGHVS and CDR2 FNYEAQ. After removal of 2 bases from V and 1 base from J, the junction contained 1 base not matched to a gene. CDR3 size: 17 residues. CDR3 amino acids: CASSLRLAGGSYNEQFF. The CDR3 nucleotides are TGTGCCAGCAGCTTAAGACTAGCGGGAGGGTCCTACAATGAGCAGTTCTTC. The variable domain in full, with the rest retrieved from reference TRBV7-6 and TRBJ2-1, is GAGVSQSPRYKVTKRGQDVALRCDPISGHVSLYWYRQALGQGPEFLTYFNYEAQQDKSGLPNDRFSAERPEGSISTLTIQRTEQRDSAMYRCASSLRLAGGSYNEQFFGPGTRLTVL.

The rearrangement links TRBV9 to TRBJ1-1, with 8 bases lining up with TRBD1. The CDR3 loop spans 14 amino acids. Germline-derived CDR1 and CDR2 are SGDLS and YYNGEE. V was clipped by 3 bases and J by 5 bases; unmatched bases: 6. Here the CDR3 reads CASSGGTGGTEAFF. The CDR3 DNA follows: TGTGCCAGCAGCGGGGGGACAGGAGGGACTGAAGCTTTCTTT.

This rearrangement joins TRBV7-3 to TRBJ1-1, with a weak D call TRBD1 (5 bases). Trimming stripped 2 bases from V and 5 bases from J, with 12 bases between. The CDR3 is 14 residues long. Germline values: CDR1 SGHTA, CDR2 FQGTGA. CDR3: CASSLVREVTEAFF. CDR3 sequence (DNA): TGTGCCAGCAGCTTAGTCAGGGAGGTAACTGAAGCTTTCTTT.

This clone was seen only once. This chain joins TRBV7-9 and TRBJ2-5, with 7 bases aligning to TRBD2. CDR1 SEHNR and CDR2 FQNEAQ come from the germline V gene (reference sequence). The CDR3 has 15 residues. V shed 3 bases and J 5 bases; nucleotides not matched to a gene: 9. The CDR3 coding sequence is TGTGCCAGCAGCTTTCAGGCGCGGGAGCGGGAGACCCAGTACTTC. It is translated as CASSFQARERETQYF. Variable domain in full (rest from reference TRBV7-9 and TRBJ2-5): DTGVSQNPRHKITKRGQNVTFRCDPISEHNRLYWYRQTLGQGPEFLTYFQNEAQLEKSRLLSDRFSAERPKGSFSTLEIQRTEQGDSAMYLCASSFQARERETQYFGPGTRLLVL.

This clone has more than one count but fewer than ten. The V and J genes are TRBV27 and TRBJ1-5, with 7 bases lining up with TRBD1. V lost 3 bases, J lost 5 bases, and 4 bases stayed unmatched. The CDR3 has 14 residues. Germline values: CDR1 MNHEY, CDR2 SMNVEV (reference sequence). The CDR3 nucleotides read TGTGCCAGCAGTTTCAGGGGGGAGGATCAGCCCCAGCATTTT. Protein product: CASSFRGEDQPQHF.

The CDR3 region is CASSFIPPNIQYF. CDR3 DNA: TGTGCCAGCAGTTTTATCCCTCCAAACATTCAGTACTTC. The rearrangement joins TRBV27 to TRBJ2-4; the D is unclear. This CDR3 contains 13 residues. From germline, CDR1 is MNHEY and CDR2 SMNVEV (reference sequence). Trimming stripped 3 bases from V and 6 bases from J, with 9 bases between.

The gene calls are TRBV7-9 and TRBJ2-3; D is uncertain. CDR1 and CDR2 (germline): SEHNR, FQNEAQ (reference sequence). Trimming removed 3 bases at V and 5 bases at J, with 12 bases between. This CDR3 spans 14 amino acids. CDR3 nucleotide sequence: TGTGCCAGCAGCTTCCCCTCGACTTTAGATACGCAGTATTTT. Translated, it gives CASSFPSTLDTQYF.

This chain links TRBV7-2 with TRBJ1-2; a possible D gene is TRBD1 (6 bases). The V end lost 5 bases, the J end lost 5 bases, and 12 bases lay between the germline ends. CDR3 length: 13 residues. CDR1 and CDR2 from the germline V gene are SGHTA and FQGNSA. DNA for the CDR3: TGTGCCAGCAGCATGGGGGCGCTTTATGGCTACACCTTC. Protein: CASSMGALYGYTF.

This clone was recorded once. CDR3 sequence (DNA): TGTGCCAGCAGCCAGCCTAGCGGGGGCACAGATACGCAGTATTTT. Protein sequence: CASSQPSGGTDTQYF. The J gene is TRBJ2-3, the V gene TRBV14; 9 positions match TRBD2. This CDR3 is 15 amino acids long. Germline-derived CDR1 and CDR2 are SGHDN and FVKESK. V lost 3 bases to trimming and J lost 1 base; unmatched junction nucleotides: 2.

This clone was detected only once. The chain joins TRBV2 to TRBJ1-1, with a weak D call TRBD1 (5 bases). The length of the CDR3 is 12 residues. V lost 2 bases to trimming and J lost 9 bases, with 10 bases between them. Germline CDR1 is SNHLY and CDR2 is FYNNEI. The CDR3 DNA reads as TGTGCCAGCAGTGAATTGCAGGGCCAAGCTTTCTTT. This sequence encodes CASSELQGQAFF.

V is TRBV28 and J is TRBJ2-1, with 7 bases aligning to TRBD2. CDR3 size: 16 residues. V dropped 7 bases and J dropped 2; count of bases not matched to a gene: 11. Germline CDR1 is MDHEN and CDR2 is SYDVKM. This chain's CDR3 is CASMRARDYTYNEQFF. DNA of the CDR3: TGTGCCAGCATGAGGGCCAGGGACTACACCTACAATGAGCAGTTCTTC. The variable domain in full, with the rest retrieved from reference TRBV28 and TRBJ2-1, is DVKVTQSSRYLVKRTGEKVFLECVQDMDHENMFWYRQDPGLGLRLIYFSYDVKMKEKGDIPEGYSVSREKKERFSLILESASTNQTSMYLCASMRARDYTYNEQFFGPGTRLTVL.

The genes are TRBV5-6 and TRBJ1-2; the D gene is possibly TRBD1 (6 bases). Germline CDR1 SGHDT, CDR2 YYEEEE. The CDR3 is 15 amino acids. Trimming stripped 2 bases from V and 2 bases from J, with 13 bases between. The CDR3 protein is CASSFRQERNYGYTF. The CDR3 DNA reads TGTGCCAGCAGCTTCAGACAGGAGAGAAACTATGGCTACACCTTC.

The chain has TRBV28 and TRBJ2-6; TRBD1 might be the D (6 bases). The V end lost 3 bases, the J end lost 0 bases, and 9 bases lay between the germline ends. From germline, CDR1 is MDHEN and CDR2 SYDVKM. The CDR3 has 16 residues. The CDR3 loop is CASSFRGYSGANVLTF. Here the CDR3 DNA reads TGTGCCAGCAGTTTTAGGGGGTACTCTGGGGCCAACGTCCTGACTTTC.

This clone occurred once. The chain uses TRBV19 and TRBJ1-1, with D tentatively TRBD1 (6 bases). Germline CDR1 reads LNHDA; CDR2 reads SQIVND (reference sequence). V dropped 8 bases and J dropped 5 bases, with 18 bases sitting between them. This CDR3 spans 14 amino acids. The CDR3 loop is CASFLRGASTEAFF. The CDR3 region has the DNA TGTGCCAGTTTTCTCCGGGGGGCAAGTACTGAAGCTTTCTTT. The whole variable domain, filled in from reference TRBV19 and TRBJ1-1, reads DGGITQSPKYLFRKEGQNVTLSCEQNLNHDAMYWYRQDPGQGLRLIYYSQIVNDFQKGDIAEGYSVSREKKESFPLTVTSAQKNPTAFYLCASFLRGASTEAFFGQGTRLTVV.

This chain connects TRBV27 to TRBJ1-1, with D uncertain. CDR3 length: 14 residues. Germline V gene lookup returns CDR1 MNHEY and CDR2 SMNVEV (reference sequence). Deletions cut 5 bases from V and 0 bases from J, with 10 bases between. The DNA for the CDR3 is TGTGCCAGCAGTGAACAGCCCATGAACACTGAAGCTTTCTTT. It specifies CASSEQPMNTEAFF.

The chain is built from TRBV28 and TRBJ2-7; maybe TRBD1 (6 bases). This CDR3 contains 13 residues. Germline V CDR1 and CDR2: MDHEN, SYDVKM. Trimming pared 6 bases from V and 3 bases from J, leaving 12 bases between. CDR3 nucleotides: TGTGCCAGCAGCGTGGGACATTTCTACGAGCAGTACTTC. It is translated as CASSVGHFYEQYF.

The chain combines TRBV7-2 with TRBJ2-5; D perhaps matches TRBD1 (5 bases). Germline V gene data show CDR1 as SGHTA and CDR2 as FQGNSA. The CDR3 has 15 residues. The ends were cut back, 1 base at V and 5 bases at J, with 14 bases in the middle. As DNA, the CDR3 is TGTGCCAGCAGCTTAGTGGGGCCCACAATGGAGACCCAGTACTTC. Protein product: CASSLVGPTMETQYF.

The rearrangement joins TRBV29-1 to TRBJ2-7, with a possible D match to TRBD2 (6 bases). Trimming removed 6 bases at V and 0 bases at J, with 9 bases between. This CDR3 contains 12 residues. Germline V CDR1 and CDR2: SQVTM, ANQGSEA. CDR3: CSVETSSYEQYF. DNA for the CDR3: TGCAGCGTAGAGACTAGCTCCTACGAGCAGTACTTC.

The CDR3 DNA reads as TGTGCCAGCAGTTCGGGTTGGGAGACCCAGTACTTC. This sequence encodes CASSSGWETQYF. The chain employs TRBV11-3 and TRBJ2-5; D unresolved. Trimming left V 6 bases short and J 5 bases short, with 10 bases between. Germline CDR1 and CDR2: SGHNT and YENEEA. The CDR3 has 12 amino acids.

The chain combines TRBV7-8 with TRBJ2-1; D not resolved. The V end was cut by 2 bases, the J end by 3 bases, with 8 bases between. Germline CDR1 and CDR2: SGHVS and FQNEAQ. The CDR3 is 14 residues long. CDR3 nucleotides: TGTGCCAGCAGCTTATTGGGCAACTACAATGAGCAGTTCTTC. The encoded protein is CASSLLGNYNEQFF. Supplemented by reference TRBV7-8 and TRBJ2-1, the full variable domain reads GAGVSQSPRYKVAKRGQDVALRCDPISGHVSLFWYQQALGQGPEFLTYFQNEAQLDKSGLPSDRFFAERPEGSVSTLKIQRTQQEDSAVYLCASSLLGNYNEQFFGPGTRLTVL.

J is TRBJ2-3 and V is TRBV14, with D perhaps matching TRBD1 (6 bases). This CDR3 has 13 amino acids. Between the trimmed V and J ends, which lost 1 base and 15 bases, there was a span of 17 bases. The germline CDR1 and CDR2 sequences are SGHDN and FVKESK. The CDR3 bases are TGTGCCAGCAGCCAAGGCGGTGGGACACTCCTCTATTTT. It codes for CASSQGGGTLLYF.

The chain combines TRBV4-2 with TRBJ2-7, with TRBD2 identical over 9 bases. CDR1 is LGHNA, CDR2 YNFKEQ, per germline. After removal of 0 bases from V and 4 bases from J, the junction contained 10 bases not matched to a gene. The length of the CDR3 is 17 residues. CDR3 DNA sequence: TGTGCCAGCAGCCAAGATCCCACCCTAGCGGGAAGGTACGAGCAGTACTTC. This codes for CASSQDPTLAGRYEQYF.

The CDR3 protein is CASSSSRLHIQYF. CDR3 DNA: TGTGCCAGCAGCTCCTCTAGATTACACATTCAGTACTTC. This chain uses TRBV5-4 with TRBJ2-4; the D is unclear. Trimming cost V 3 bases and J 8 bases, with 12 bases left between them. The CDR3 is made up of 13 amino acids. Per the germline V gene, CDR1 is SGHNT and CDR2 is YYREEE (reference sequence).

The chain links TRBV9 to TRBJ1-3; tentatively, D is TRBD1 (5 bases). Germline V gene data show CDR1 as SGDLS and CDR2 as YYNGEE. The CDR3 has 17 residues. V was trimmed by 3 bases and J by 3 bases, leaving 19 bases between them. CDR3 sequence: CASSDVGKGVFGNTIYF. Written as DNA, the CDR3 is TGTGCCAGCAGCGACGTGGGTAAAGGGGTTTTTGGAAACACCATATATTTT.